A single T cell receptor beta chain is shown here with its context. No cognate antigen has been identified for it. No clone much larger than this one lies a single base away; base qualities are absent. The sample belongs to a study of cytomegalovirus exposure and HLA in healthy donors (dated by TCRdb to 2016 to 2017). Notes on the research overall: An earlier analysis of some 620 of the donors reported 276 Gb of sequence data and around 120 million unique TCR beta sequences obtained from approximately 180 million T cells. A later analysis re-examined previously published TCR beta repertoires from 600 to 700 donors and added high-resolution HLA genotyping to investigate patterns of TCR occurrence. Besides the first cohort of approximately 670 subjects, a separate validation cohort made up of about 120 different subjects was used. Because of strong linkage in the cohort, five DR-DQ haplotypes were treated as single units for association and clustering. Class I and class II HLA loci were covered by the typing at four-digit resolution. High-throughput TCR immunosequencing, statistical association of individual TCRs with disease status, and machine learning were combined to predict cytomegalovirus infection status. Using immunosequencing, the study profiled T cell repertoires from 500 to 800 subjects and related those repertoires to cytomegalovirus serostatus. An early release covering 550 to 650 HLA-typed donors comprised 300 to 350 gigabases of sequencing data and 85 million or so unique TCR sequences. The aim of the study was to test whether cataloging public T cell receptors could identify signatures of past pathogen exposure. Typing coverage differed by locus: A, B, C, DRB1 and DQB1 were typed in roughly 620-640 donors, DQA1 in 522, DPA1 in 600 to 610, and DPB1 in just under 480. Among almost 400 genotyped donors of the cohort, an average of approximately 240,000 unique TCR beta nucleotide sequences were sequenced per donor, around a sixth of them non-productive. Alongside the repertoire data, information on donor age, sex, ethnicity and CMV serostatus was compiled. Every repertoire in the discovery cohort had been generated on one and the same sequencing platform. Of the 350 to 450 genotyped donors, more than 75% were placed in the genetic ancestry cluster associated with self-reported Caucasian donors. The later analysis used no new phenotypic data to find candidate immune exposures, relying instead on TCR beta sequences and their occurrence across donors. To decide whether each TCR beta V gene segment behaved as functional or pseudogenic, an earlier analysis of approximately 600 of the donors relied on high-throughput TCR beta sequencing. A later genetic analysis took genome-wide SNP genotypes for about three fifths of the 666 donors and used that subset as a discovery cohort.

Findings and caveats that apply to the study as a whole: In a later analysis, some 17,000 TCR beta sequences were associated with specific HLA alleles at a false discovery rate of 0.05. A later analysis found that HLA-associated TCR beta chains were more clonally expanded and had lower generation probabilities than equally common non-associated chains. Assigning TCR associations to individual alleles was difficult when HLA alleles, especially DR and DQ, strongly co-occurred. Sequencing depth was assumed to be roughly uniform across donors in the presence/absence analyses, though that assumption may not hold. Because HLA typing was missing for some donors at each locus, association tests included only the typed subset. This cohort had only TCR beta chains sequenced, and the lack of alpha or paired-chain data limited which features could be detected. Linkage disequilibrium might explain the correlated functional status among segregating V segments, but an unknown experimental factor could not be excluded. Some IMGT-functional V segments, including TRBV6-2 and TRBV6-3, could not be told apart with the 87-base-pair reads, so those segments were excluded. The only immune exposure information available for the cohort was CMV serostatus. An association between a missense DCLRE1C variant and V-gene and J-gene trimming of TCR beta chains was found in a later genetic analysis and replicated in an independent cohort. It was suggested by the authors that the approach could potentially be generalized to other disease states and immunological phenotypes. A further reported finding was that TCR beta sequences accurately predicted the HLA-A and HLA-B alleles for most subjects in the first cohort. In vitro tests confirmed that three of the cytomegalovirus-associated TCR beta chains recognize cytomegalovirus antigens. In an earlier analysis of 587 of the donors, most TCR beta V segments were observed in productive rearrangements about 87% or about 30% of the time, broadly matching IMGT annotations. In a later genetic analysis, fewer N-insertions in productive TCRs were reported among donors in an Asian-associated ancestry cluster than the roughly 640-donor mean. Several of the top co-occurrence clusters appeared to be linked to parvovirus B19, influenza, CMV and Epstein-Barr virus, according to a later analysis. The study listed 164 TCR beta chains as associated with cytomegalovirus. Seventeen rarely observed V segments, including chromosome 9 orphons, were excluded from the earlier analysis of several hundred of the donors because counts were too low. The sequencing pipeline was judged likely to have produced a cluster of highly shared sequence variants as a technical artifact. In a later analysis, TCR association rates were found to vary across HLA loci, with the most associated TCRs seen for DRB1 alleles and the fewest for HLA-C alleles. Most CMV-associated TCR beta chains appeared to be HLA-restricted in a later analysis, and the HLA associations seemed to be driven largely by CMV exposure. Across donors, most TCR sequences were observed very rarely, whereas some public TCRs were present in many individuals. The classifier was reported to diagnose cytomegalovirus status with high specificity and sensitivity in both the original and validation cohorts.

Inclusive of the bounding cysteine and phenylalanine, the CDR3 is 15 residues long. Here the CDR3 DNA is all that survives: 45 bases in frame from base 1. The germline V gene provides CDR1 SGHAT and CDR2 FQNNGV. V trim: 5 bases; J trim: 5 bases; unmatched bases: 8. The cohort was made up of several hundred healthy bone marrow donors. All cohort members were sampled while nominally healthy, although unrecorded immune exposures were likely present. The donor tested CMV seropositive and was one of the 289 seropositive cohort members. Each donor provided a peripheral blood sample, and peripheral blood mononuclear cells were used for TCR beta sequencing. Genomic DNA was extracted from the blood cell samples with the Qiagen DNeasy Blood Extraction Kit. Library prep was done by the immunoSEQ multiplex PCR assay. For the multiplex PCR, a mixture combining 60 forward primers for TCR Vbeta segments and 13 reverse primers for TCR Jbeta segments was used. Amplification of the CDR3 region of rearranged TCR beta genes was performed with a multiplex PCR assay on genomic DNA. Amplified TCR beta libraries were sequenced as 87-base-pair reads on the Illumina HiSeq System. Turning to the authors' computational methods: A later analysis tallied 75 million to 85 million unique TCR beta chains across the 666 repertoires, and around 12 million of those chains were shared by two or more donors. Raw reads were error-corrected and collapsed into unique sequences with a nearest-neighbor algorithm that merged closely related sequences to remove PCR and sequencing errors. To assign V, D and J gene segments, CDR3 sequences were aligned to IMGT reference sequences. Each retained sequence needed at least a six-nucleotide match to both a V gene segment and a J gene segment. A rearrangement was called productive if the CDR3 had no stop codons and remained in frame with V and J, and every other rearrangement was called non-productive. Following IMGT convention, CDR3 was defined as the stretch from the second conserved V-encoded cysteine up to the conserved J-encoded phenylalanine. Sequences without an unambiguous match to a single V gene segment were excluded from the earlier analysis of 450 to 650 of the donors. An earlier analysis of 587 of the donors called V segments functional above 56.7% productive rearrangements and segregating when the between-donor standard deviation exceeded 5%. A statistical classification framework was developed to diagnose cytomegalovirus status using the catalog of TCR beta chain sequences. A later analysis assigned V and J genes by comparing TCR nucleotide sequences with IMGT/GENE-DB human TR gene sequences. The TCRdist pipeline was used in a later analysis to assign CDR3 sequences and most-parsimonious VDJ recombination scenarios. A later analysis defined each TCR beta chain by its CDR3 amino acid sequence plus V-gene family, and excluded reads lacking a unique V-gene family. To address suspected cross-contamination and a sequencing artifact, a later analysis removed approximately 590 highly shared, low-generation-probability nucleotide sequences. In a later analysis, a clonal expansion index was calculated for each public chain from normalized within-repertoire ranks of inferred template counts. In a later analysis, generation probabilities were computed using a VDJ recombination model fitted to out-of-frame rearrangements, and the results were checked against IGoR. In a later analysis, TCR-TCR, TCR-HLA and TCR-CMV co-occurrence was scored with hypergeometric tests, and a repertoire-size bias correction was applied to TCR pairs. A later analysis estimated false discovery rates by permuting HLA or CMV assignments 20 times. In a later analysis, co-occurring TCRs were grouped with DBSCAN, and TCRdist sequence similarity was added when clustering was performed within HLA-allele-positive subsets. For co-occurrence clustering, repertoires with fewer than 30,000 or more than 120,000 public chains were excluded, along with five or six repertoires with anomalous nucleotide sharing. What TCRdb holds here is the immuneACCESS table cut down to in-frame rearrangements. Part of the clones is not present; checked against another copy, under half of the missing clones reflect an unresolved V gene, and the others are unexplained. V and J calls plus clone size are reproduced from that table; the DNA served to infer D and trimming. Across this sample there are some 150,000 clones, with roughly four fifths seen only once. Around 10% of the sample rests with the top ten.

The sequenced sample consisted of PBMCs. The chain joins TRBV11-2 to TRBJ1-5; 8 bases in the junction line up with TRBD1. The receptor was isolated from a man aged 50 or older in good health and CMV-seropositive. At the DNA level, the sequence is TGTGCCAGCAGCCAAAACAGGGGGATCGATCAGCCCCAGCATTTT. This yields the protein CASSQNRGIDQPQHF.